The present T cell receptor beta chain was sequenced within a study of T cells in women clearing cervical HPV infection. About the research overall: Women with histologically confirmed HPV16-related CIN3 or worse, 2 with invasive cancer, served as cases.

Generated by immunoSEQ multiplex PCR, the TCRdb table keeps only in-frame clones and is missing some. The sample table includes about 14,000 clones. Germline CDR1 reads SGHAT; CDR2 reads FQNNGV. Trimming removed 5 bases from V and 2 bases from J, with 12 bases in between. The CDR3 extends over 14 amino acids. Cervical HPV DNA detected by MY09/MY11 PCR, typed by dot-blot. The study's findings and limits: Effector/memory and HPV-specific T cells were not isolated, and association timing is unknown.

Details on this clone: The antigen remains undetermined. The sequence runs out 3 residues before the end of the CDR3; the remainder is reconstructed from the germline J gene.

The source is a woman between 18 and 75 years old with a cervical HPV16 infection that either progressed to CIN3+ or cleared (not recorded which). Input material: blood buffy coat. J is TRBJ1-2 and V is TRBV11-2, with a weak D call TRBD1 (6 bases). The part of the CDR3 DNA that was read is TGTGCCAGCAGCGGGGGCGGAGGGAACTATGGC. This sequence encodes CASSGGGGNYG. The full CDR3 protein is CASSGGGGNYGYTF. Based on the CDR3 plus reference TRBV11-2 and TRBJ1-2, the full variable domain is EAGVAQSPRYKIIEKRQSVAFWCNPISGHATLYWYQQILGQGPKLLIQFQNNGVVDDSQLPKDRFSAERLKGVDSTLKIQPAKLEDSAVYLCASSGGGGNYGYTFGSGTRLTVV.